The 18 T cell receptor beta chains reported below all come from one sample, sequenced in a study of T cells in Graves' hyperthyroidism and ophthalmopathy. Using RNA transcripts as the source, TCR beta CDR3 regions were amplified. HTBI primers were the set used in a first-round RT-PCR of the TCR CDR3. TCRdb redid the calling of the multiplex PCR reads with MiXCR, one entry per CDR3 protein. The sample yields under 200,000 distinct CDR3 sequences, roughly 10% seen once. Sequencing used blood. The origin of the receptors is a woman between 18 and 29 years old with Graves' hyperthyroidism that later progressed to Graves' ophthalmopathy.

The chain employs TRBV20-1 and TRBJ1-2; the match to TRBD1 covers 7 bases. The CDR3 length is 13 residues. The V gene end was trimmed by 5 bases and the J gene end by 6 bases; junction bases not matched to a gene: 9. Germline V gene lookup returns CDR1 DFQATT and CDR2 SNEGSKA (reference sequence). CDR3 loop: CSADYRGYDGYTF. The DNA of the CDR3 is TGCAGTGCTGATTACAGGGGTTACGATGGCTACACCTTC.

About this clonotype itself: A single base separates this from a much larger clone, so it may be a read error. The CDR3, as DNA: TGTGCCAGCAGCAAAATGGGACTAGCGGATCACTCCTACGAGCAGTACTTC. The encoded protein is CASSKMGLADHSYEQYF. The chain links TRBV11-2 to TRBJ2-7; 11 positions agree with TRBD2. Germline CDR1 SGHAT, CDR2 FQNNGV. V lost 5 bases and J lost 0; bases outside the gene matches: 9. This CDR3 has 17 amino acids.

This clonotype has at least ten counts. V gene TRBV28 combines with J gene TRBJ2-7; 7 bases are shared with TRBD2. Losses at the gene ends were 5 bases for V and 3 bases for J; bases not matched to a gene: 7. This CDR3 has 14 residues. The germline CDR1 and CDR2 sequences are MDHEN and SYDVKM. The CDR3 DNA reads as TGTGCCAGCAGTCCCTGGGGGGGGGGCTACGAGCAGTACTTC. Translated, it gives CASSPWGGGYEQYF.

This clonotype was counted ten times or more. The chain carries TRBV12-3 or TRBV12-4 and TRBJ1-4; no reliable D call. V shed 4 bases and J shed 8 bases, with 17 bases lying between them. This CDR3 contains 15 residues. The CDR3 nucleotides are TGTGCCAGCAGTTCCACCTCGATCGGTTTAGAAAAACTGTTTTTT. This encodes CASSSTSIGLEKLFF.

This clonotype was detected ten times or more. In DNA form, the CDR3 reads TGTGCCAGCAGCTGGCGGACTAATGAAAAACTGTTTTTT. This translates into CASSWRTNEKLFF. The chain links TRBV7-9 to TRBJ1-4; D is uncertain. Germline V CDR1 and CDR2: SEHNR, FQNEAQ (reference sequence). V shed 4 bases and J shed 2 bases, with 5 bases lying between them. The length of the CDR3 is 13 residues.

This clonotype was seen repeatedly, ten times or more. The V call is TRBV10-3, the J call TRBJ1-3, with unresolved D. With 4 bases removed from V and 0 bases from J, the gap between germline ends came to 4 bases. Per the germline V gene, CDR1 is ENHRY and CDR2 is SYGVKD. CDR3 length: 13 residues. In nucleotides, the CDR3 is TGTGCCATCAGTGGGATCTCTGGAAACACCATATATTTT. Translating it yields CAISGISGNTIYF.

In this sample, this clonotype turned up many times. The chain is built from TRBV30 and TRBJ1-3, with 7 bases lining up with TRBD1. V was pared by 4 bases and J by 0 bases, with 12 bases of the junction left unmatched. The CDR3 is 17 amino acids. In germline, CDR1 is GTSNPN, CDR2 SVGIG (reference sequence). The CDR3: CAWNHPGQRLSGNTIYF. The CDR3 DNA sequence: TGTGCCTGGAATCATCCGGGACAGCGCCTCTCTGGAAACACCATATATTTT.

This rearrangement joins TRBV5-1 to TRBJ2-7; D possibly uses TRBD1 or TRBD2 (6 bases each). The CDR3 is made up of 14 amino acids. The V gene lost 3 bases and the J gene lost 2 bases, with 12 bases spanning the gap. Germline V gene sequence: CDR1 SGHRS, CDR2 YFSETQ. The CDR3 sequence is CASSSVGGTYEQYF. The CDR3 DNA reads TGCGCCAGCAGCTCCGTAGGGGGGACCTACGAGCAGTACTTC.

This chain connects TRBV4-1 to TRBJ1-2; D is ambiguous. There are 14 residues in the CDR3. With 0 bases removed from V and 4 bases from J, the gap between germline ends came to 9 bases. CDR1 is MGHRA, CDR2 YSYEKL, per germline. The CDR3 DNA reads as TGCGCCAGCAGCCAAGAATCCAGTGCCTATGGCTACACCTTC. Residues: CASSQESSAYGYTF.

For this clonotype: Being one base from a much bigger clone, this may be a read error. No conserved phenylalanine or tryptophan is present at the end of the CDR3, so a read error is the likely explanation. The chain links TRBV3-1 to TRBJ2-3, with 14 bases lining up with TRBD2. The J segment lost 7 bases and the V segment lost 3 bases, leaving 3 bases of the junction unmatched. The CDR3 consists of 15 residues. The germline CDR1 and CDR2 sequences are LGHDT and YNNKEL (reference sequence). CDR3: CASSQTSGGGNTQYS. In nucleotides, the CDR3 is TGTGCCAGCAGCCAGACTAGCGGGGGGGGAAATACGCAGTATTCT.

This clonotype was counted at least ten times. The rearrangement uses TRBV25-1 and TRBJ1-1, with TRBD1 matching over 7 bases. V was pared by 5 bases and J by 0 bases, with 3 bases of the junction left unmatched. Germline CDR1 and CDR2: MGHDK and SYGVNS. The CDR3 consists of 14 residues. Here the CDR3 reads CASSLQGMNTEAFF. The DNA of the CDR3 is TGTGCCAGCAGTCTACAGGGGATGAACACTGAAGCTTTCTTT.

This clonotype has ten or more counts. The chain combines TRBV6-1 with TRBJ2-7; D tentatively fits TRBD1 or TRBD2 (5 bases each). Germline loops: CDR1 MNHNS, CDR2 SASEGT. V gave up 2 bases and J gave up 3 bases, with 20 bases separating them. This CDR3 region has 17 residues. CDR3 nucleotide sequence: TGTGCCAGCAGTGAAATAGGGCAGGGAGCCTCTTACTACGAGCAGTACTTC. Its protein product is CASSEIGQGASYYEQYF.

The chain uses TRBV5-4 and TRBJ1-4, with 9 bases matching TRBD1. Germline CDR1 reads SGHNT; CDR2 reads YYREEE (reference sequence). With 3 bases clipped from V and 0 bases from J, the junction kept 9 bases outside the gene matches. The CDR3 extends over 18 amino acids. The DNA of the CDR3 is TGTGCCAGCAGCTCGGGACAGGGCGGGTCGGCAACTAATGAAAAACTGTTTTTT. Amino acids: CASSSGQGGSATNEKLFF.

CDR3 sequence (DNA): TGTGCCAGCAGCCCACCGGGGGGAGGGGGCGACACCGGGGAGCTGTTTTTT. Encoded protein: CASSPPGGGGDTGELFF. This chain joins TRBV27 and TRBJ2-2, with D perhaps matching TRBD1 or TRBD2 (7 bases each). The CDR3 has 17 residues. Per germline, CDR1 MNHEY and CDR2 SMNVEV (reference sequence). V was cut by 6 bases and J by 3 bases, with 20 bases left in between.

This chain uses TRBV4-1 with TRBJ2-3, with 12 bases aligning to TRBD2. This CDR3 spans 17 amino acids. J gave up 4 bases and V 1 base, and 6 bases lay outside the gene matches. Germline V gene sequence: CDR1 MGHRA, CDR2 YSYEKL. The CDR3 nucleotides are TGCGCCAGCAGCCAAGTCCTAGCGGGGGGGCAGGCAGATACGCAGTATTTT. The encoded protein is CASSQVLAGGQADTQYF.

Only a few counts were recorded for this clonotype. V and J are TRBV20-1 and TRBJ1-2; D is perhaps TRBD1 (6 bases). Trimming pared 4 bases from V and 1 base from J, leaving 16 bases between. The CDR3 is 15 amino acids. Germline V gene sequence: CDR1 DFQATT, CDR2 SNEGSKA (reference sequence). The DNA for the CDR3 is TGCAGTGCTAAAAGGACAGAAAAGAATAACTATGGCTACACCTTC. Translating it yields CSAKRTEKNNYGYTF.

The table lists this clonotype with many counts. This sequence joins TRBV7-2 and TRBJ2-2, with unresolved D. Trimming removed 6 bases at V and 1 base at J, with 9 bases between. Germline assignment: CDR1 SGHTA and CDR2 FQGNSA. The CDR3 covers 14 residues. The CDR3 DNA is TGTGCCAGCAGACACCAAAGGAACACCGGGGAGCTGTTTTTT. Encoded protein: CASRHQRNTGELFF.

This clonotype was detected ten times or more. The chain has TRBV5-6 and TRBJ1-5; the D is unclear. Germline CDR1 is SGHDT and CDR2 is YYEEEE. V was pared by 1 base and J by 2 bases, with 13 bases between. The CDR3 has 16 amino acids. This chain's CDR3 is CASSLYRGGGNQPQHF. In nucleotides, the CDR3 is TGTGCCAGCAGCTTGTATCGGGGAGGAGGCAATCAGCCCCAGCATTTT.